This TCR beta chain was recorded in a study of human T cells and chemical hapten exposure. About the research overall: In the roughly 25-week study, patients were dosed weekly with diphenylcyclopropenone on the scalp throughout. Chiefly women, the patients showed alopecia areata, totalis or universalis.

Each CDR3 protein is one row after TCRdb ran MiXCR on the RACE reads. The sample carries 370,000 or so distinct CDR3 sequences, about 4.8% recorded once. The junction had 10 bases not matched to a gene; V was cut back by 2 bases and J by 2 bases. In germline, CDR1 is SGHVS, CDR2 FQNEAQ. The CDR3 extends over 18 amino acids. Described time point: patch test 1, 2 weeks after DPC sensitization. Regarding treatment: therapeutic diphenylcyclopropenone sensitization with weekly scalp DPC. About this clonotype: Its specificity is not known.

Study outcomes and limitations: There was no change with DPC sensitization in TCRs above 1 in 1000 frequency.

The J gene is TRBJ1-5, the V gene TRBV7-8; the match to TRBD1 covers 9 bases. The source material was whole blood, sampled in connection with sensitization to the hapten diphenylcyclopropenone (DPC). The origin of this receptor is a woman aged 50 to 60 with alopecia areata. Some clones in this sample may be carry-over from other donors' samples. The CDR3 coding sequence is TGTGCCAGCAGCTTAAACGGTGGGACAGGGTTGCGCAATCAGCCCCAGCATTTT. As protein: CASSLNGGTGLRNQPQHF.